Below, 31 T cell receptor beta chains from the same sample are listed, as sequenced in a study of regulatory T cells in long-lasting Graves disease. CDR3-region Arm-PCR and iRepertoire HTBI primers produced the TCR beta libraries. MiXCR was run by TCRdb on the multiplex PCR reads, yielding one entry per CDR3 protein. The sample has about 620,000 distinct CDR3 sequences, 15% to 20% seen once; the top ten hold 15% to 20%. Time point specified: newly diagnosed GD, antithyroid drugs for less than 3 months. The TCR library was made from RNA that had been extracted from PBMCs in TRIzol. These data also featured in a second study, about T cells in Graves' hyperthyroidism and ophthalmopathy.

The sequenced sample was peripheral blood mononuclear cells (PBMCs), obtained at new diagnosis, from a patient treated with antithyroid drugs. These TCRs come from a woman aged 25 to 45 with Graves disease.

Ten or more counts support this clonotype. The chain combines TRBV20-1 with TRBJ2-3, with 10 bases lining up with TRBD1. Germline CDR1 DFQATT, CDR2 SNEGSKA (reference sequence). The V and J ends lost 2 bases and 1 base, in that order; junction bases with no gene match: 15. This CDR3 contains 19 residues. As DNA, the CDR3 is TGCAGTGCTAGACGCGATACCGGGACAGGGGTATTTGGCACAGATACGCAGTATTTT. This gives the protein CSARRDTGTGVFGTDTQYF.

V usage is TRBV7-8 and J usage is TRBJ1-2; D unresolved. The germline V and J ends were trimmed by 4 bases and 5 bases, with 17 bases remaining between them. The CDR3 is 15 residues long. Germline V gene data show CDR1 as SGHVS and CDR2 as FQNEAQ. The CDR3 loop reads CASSYRTPTWYGYTF. In DNA, the CDR3 is TGTGCCAGCAGCTACCGGACCCCAACGTGGTATGGCTACACCTTC.

For this clonotype: This CDR3 fails to terminate in the conserved phenylalanine or tryptophan, so it likely reflects a read error. This chain joins TRBV6-5 and TRBJ2-7; 9 nucleotides agree with TRBD1. Germline loops: CDR1 MNHEY, CDR2 SVGAGI. The V gene end was trimmed by 0 bases and the J gene end by 3 bases; junction bases not matched to a gene: 3. The CDR3 is 15 residues long. CDR3 DNA: TGTGCCAGCAGTTACTCCGGGACAGGGATCTACGAGCAGTACCTC. It encodes CASSYSGTGIYEQYL.

This clonotype turned up a few times. J is TRBJ2-7 and V is TRBV6-2 or TRBV6-3; D is ambiguous. V was pared by 2 bases and J by 2 bases, with 13 bases between. The length of the CDR3 is 15 residues. From germline, CDR1 is MNHEY and CDR2 SVGEGT. CDR3 residues: CASSYSSDLTYEQYF. The CDR3, as DNA: TGTGCCAGCAGTTACAGCTCCGACTTGACCTACGAGCAGTACTTC.

This clonotype appeared a few times. The chain joins TRBV27 to TRBJ2-5; 12 bases are shared with TRBD2. CDR1 and CDR2 (germline): MNHEY, SMNVEV (reference sequence). The CDR3 extends over 16 amino acids. The junction had 2 bases not matched to a gene; V was cut back by 1 base and J by 2 bases. The CDR3 loop reads CASSLYGLAGQETQYF. The CDR3 region has the DNA TGTGCCAGCAGTTTATATGGACTAGCGGGACAAGAGACCCAGTACTTC.

This clonotype occurred a few times. The genes are TRBV4-1 and TRBJ1-5, with 8 bases identical to TRBD1. V dropped 2 bases and J dropped 2; count of bases not matched to a gene: 8. The CDR3 extends over 17 amino acids. The germline V gene encodes CDR1 MGHRA and CDR2 YSYEKL. The DNA of the CDR3 is TGCGCCAGCAGCCAACCAGAGACAGGGGATCGCAATCAGCCCCAGCATTTT. This translates into CASSQPETGDRNQPQHF.

As to this clonotype: The germline gene is not matched at one end of the junction; a read error may be the cause. The rearrangement uses TRBV2 and TRBJ1-3; the D is unclear. This CDR3 is 14 amino acids long. Germline CDR1 is SNHLY and CDR2 is FYNNEI. The CDR3 sequence is CASTPMNSGNTMYF. CDR3 DNA: TGTGCCAGCACCCCTATGAACTCTGGAAACACCATGTATTTT. Using reference TRBV2 and TRBJ1-3 for the parts outside the CDR3, the full variable domain is EPEVTQTPSHQVTQMGQEVILRCVPISNHLYFYWYRQILGQKVEFLVSFYNNEISEKSEIFDDQFSVERPDGSNFTLKIRSTKLEDSAMYFCASTPMNSGNTMYFGEGSWLTVV.

Concerning this clonotype: The junction and the germline gene differ at one end; a read error may be behind it. The chain joins TRBV5-5 to TRBJ2-2; tentatively, D is TRBD2 (6 bases). CDR1 SGHKS and CDR2 YYEKEE come from the germline V gene (reference sequence). CDR3 size: 16 residues. The CDR3, as DNA: TGTGTCAGCAGCTTGGAGACTAGTAGGGGCACCGGGGAGCTGTTTTTT. Protein: CVSSLETSRGTGELFF.

There are many counts of this clonotype. The chain combines TRBV7-2 with TRBJ2-1, with D possibly TRBD1 on 6 matching bases. The germline V and J ends were trimmed by 2 bases and 4 bases, with 12 bases remaining between them. This CDR3 spans 15 amino acids. CDR1 and CDR2 from the germline V gene are SGHTA and FQGNSA. CDR3 coding DNA: TGTGCCAGCAGCTTATCGAGACAGGCATACAATGAGCAGTTCTTC. Amino acids: CASSLSRQAYNEQFF.

The V call is TRBV20-1, the J call TRBJ2-3; 8 nucleotides line up with TRBD1. Germline CDR1 and CDR2: DFQATT and SNEGSKA (reference sequence). The CDR3 has 19 amino acids. The CDR3 nucleotides are TGCACCACGAGCGGACAGGGAAGTTACGAGGAACGTTTATGGGATACGCAGTATTTT. Amino acid sequence: CTTSGQGSYEERLWDTQYF.

This chain connects TRBV24-1 to TRBJ2-7; 10 positions agree with TRBD2. J lost 0 bases, V lost 3 bases, and 7 bases had no gene match. The CDR3 is 17 residues long. Germline values: CDR1 KGHDR, CDR2 SFDVKD. The CDR3 nucleotides are TGTGCCACCAGTGATGGGACTAGCGAGAGGAGCTCCTACGAGCAGTACTTC. This encodes CATSDGTSERSSYEQYF.

This clonotype has a handful of counts. V usage is TRBV6-1 and J usage is TRBJ2-7, with D possibly TRBD2 on 7 matching bases. The CDR3 covers 13 residues. Trimming shortened V by 6 bases and J by 12 bases, and 21 bases separated the two germline ends. From germline, CDR1 is MNHNS and CDR2 SASEGT. CDR3 coding DNA: TGTGCCAGCAGCTCTTTCGGGGGAGGGGGACGGTACTTC. As protein: CASSSFGGGGRYF.

This clonotype was counted only a few times. CDR3 sequence reads: CASSHGQGRSGSATDTQYF. Written as DNA, the CDR3 is TGTGCCAGCAGCCACGGACAGGGGAGGAGCGGGAGTGCAACAGATACGCAGTATTTT. The chain employs TRBV7-9 and TRBJ2-3; D perhaps matches TRBD1 (9 bases). Per germline, CDR1 SEHNR and CDR2 FQNEAQ (reference sequence). The CDR3 totals 19 residues. V was shortened by 5 bases and J by 3 bases, with 27 bases between the two germline ends.

This clonotype was counted many times. V usage is TRBV14 and J usage is TRBJ2-1; 7 positions agree with TRBD2. Unmatched junction bases numbered 3, after V lost 4 bases and J lost 9 bases. This CDR3 has 12 amino acids. CDR1 and CDR2 from the germline V gene are SGHDN and FVKESK. Written as DNA, the CDR3 is TGTGCCAGCAGCCCTACTAGCGTTGAGCAGTTCTTC. Its protein product is CASSPTSVEQFF. The whole variable domain, filled in from reference TRBV14 and TRBJ2-1, reads EAGVTQFPSHSVIEKGQTVTLRCDPISGHDNLYWYRRVMGKEIKFLLHFVKESKQDESGMPNNRFLAERTGGTYSTLKVQPAELEDSGVYFCASSPTSVEQFFGPGTRLTVL.

The chain is built from TRBV5-6 and TRBJ2-7; D gene uncertain. This CDR3 has 11 residues. Germline CDR1 SGHDT, CDR2 YYEEEE. V lost 2 bases to trimming and J lost 5 bases, with 5 bases between them. CDR3 coding DNA: TGTGCCAGCAGCTTTTTCGACGAGCAGTACTTC. Protein product: CASSFFDEQYF.

This clonotype occurred many times. The chain links TRBV7-9 to TRBJ2-7; D is perhaps TRBD1 or TRBD2 (5 bases each). The CDR3 consists of 15 residues. V dropped 2 bases and J dropped 2 bases, with 13 bases sitting between them. Germline CDR1 reads SEHNR; CDR2 reads FQNEAQ (reference sequence). The CDR3 DNA reads TGTGCCAGCAGCTTACGGGACGGCCCAACCTACGAGCAGTACTTC. Protein sequence: CASSLRDGPTYEQYF.

This chain joins TRBV19 and TRBJ1-5; 7 nucleotides match TRBD1. The CDR3 covers 15 residues. Germline V gives CDR1 LNHDA, CDR2 SQIVND (reference sequence). Germline trimming cut 6 bases from V and 4 bases from J; bases unmatched to any gene: 9. CDR3 sequence reads: CASSKQGGPNQPQHF. DNA of the CDR3: TGTGCCAGTAGCAAACAAGGGGGCCCAAATCAGCCCCAGCATTTT. The full variable domain, in which reference TRBV19 and TRBJ1-5 provide the parts outside the CDR3, is DGGITQSPKYLFRKEGQNVTLSCEQNLNHDAMYWYRQDPGQGLRLIYYSQIVNDFQKGDIAEGYSVSREKKESFPLTVTSAQKNPTAFYLCASSKQGGPNQPQHFGDGTRLSIL.

This chain connects TRBV20-1 to TRBJ2-7; 10 bases are a match to TRBD1. This CDR3 has 14 residues. The trim removed 6 bases at V and 7 bases at J, leaving 12 bases unmatched. CDR1 is DFQATT and CDR2 is SNEGSKA in the germline V gene (reference sequence). For the CDR3, the DNA is TGCAGTGCCAAGGGCGGGACAGGGGATCGGGAGCAGTACTTC. Protein sequence: CSAKGGTGDREQYF.

Many counts were recorded for this clonotype. The chain employs TRBV11-2 and TRBJ2-1, with TRBD1 identical over 8 bases. V dropped 5 bases and J dropped 2; count of bases not matched to a gene: 5. CDR1 SGHAT and CDR2 FQNNGV come from the germline V gene. This CDR3 has 15 amino acids. The CDR3 DNA is TGTGCCAGCAGCGCCGGACAGGGCACCTACAATGAGCAGTTCTTC. This translates into CASSAGQGTYNEQFF. Full variable domain (outside the CDR3, taken from reference TRBV11-2 and TRBJ2-1): EAGVAQSPRYKIIEKRQSVAFWCNPISGHATLYWYQQILGQGPKLLIQFQNNGVVDDSQLPKDRFSAERLKGVDSTLKIQPAKLEDSAVYLCASSAGQGTYNEQFFGPGTRLTVL.

On this clonotype itself: A much larger clone lies one base from this, so it may be a read error. V gene TRBV7-9 combines with J gene TRBJ2-2; D is perhaps TRBD2 (5 bases). CDR1 is SEHNR, CDR2 FQNEAQ, per germline (reference sequence). The CDR3 length is 13 residues. This CDR3 is CAGSSAGDRELFF. CDR3 nucleotides: TGTGCCGGCAGCTCAGCCGGGGATAGGGAGCTGTTTTTT.

The chain carries TRBV27 and TRBJ1-1; weak D call: TRBD1 (6 bases). The CDR3 is 15 amino acids. Deletions cut 3 bases from V and 0 bases from J, with 11 bases between. The germline gives CDR1 MNHEY, CDR2 SMNVEV (reference sequence). Here the CDR3 reads CASSFGAGVNTEAFF. The CDR3 DNA reads TGTGCCAGCAGTTTTGGGGCAGGGGTGAACACTGAAGCTTTCTTT.

There are a few counts of this clonotype. The rearrangement links TRBV28 to TRBJ1-5; D is possibly TRBD1 (6 bases). The germline V gene has CDR1 MDHEN and CDR2 SYDVKM. The CDR3 contains 14 residues. V was shortened by 8 bases and J by 3 bases, with 14 bases between the two germline ends. The CDR3 loop is CASGPTGFNQPQHF. CDR3 in DNA: TGTGCCAGCGGTCCAACAGGGTTCAATCAGCCCCAGCATTTT.

The gene calls are TRBV28 and TRBJ2-1; D possibly corresponds to TRBD1 (5 bases). Between the trimmed V and J ends, which lost 4 bases and 7 bases, there was a span of 17 bases. The germline V gene encodes CDR1 MDHEN and CDR2 SYDVKM. This CDR3 has 15 residues. CDR3 protein: CASSSQGPLVNEQFF. The CDR3 coding sequence is TGTGCCAGCAGTTCTCAGGGCCCGTTGGTTAATGAGCAGTTCTTC.

The table lists this clonotype with many counts. The rearrangement links TRBV28 to TRBJ2-1, with D maybe TRBD1 (5 bases). Deletions cut 2 bases from V and 9 bases from J, with 20 bases between. Germline lookup yields CDR1 MDHEN and CDR2 SYDVKM. This CDR3 comprises 16 residues. CDR3 amino acids: CASSLEWVSQQGEQFF. For the CDR3, the DNA is TGTGCCAGCAGTTTAGAGTGGGTTTCTCAGCAGGGTGAGCAGTTCTTC. Complete variable domain (other parts from reference TRBV28 and TRBJ2-1): DVKVTQSSRYLVKRTGEKVFLECVQDMDHENMFWYRQDPGLGLRLIYFSYDVKMKEKGDIPEGYSVSREKKERFSLILESASTNQTSMYLCASSLEWVSQQGEQFFGPGTRLTVL.

The V gene is TRBV3-1, the J gene TRBJ2-3; 7 nucleotides align to TRBD1. V lost 11 bases, J lost 3 bases, and 11 bases stayed unmatched. The germline V gene encodes CDR1 LGHDT and CDR2 YNNKEL (reference sequence). The CDR3 is made up of 14 amino acids. The CDR3 spells CAASEDRATDTQYF. The CDR3, as DNA: TGTGCCGCGAGCGAAGACAGGGCGACAGATACGCAGTATTTT.

The gene calls are TRBV12-3 or TRBV12-4 and TRBJ2-1, with TRBD2 matching 8 bases. Trimming removed 4 bases from V and 0 bases from J; junction bases left unmatched: 8. This CDR3 comprises 17 residues. CDR3 nucleotides: TGTGCCAGCAGTTCCCTCCGAAGCGGGGGCTCCTACAATGAGCAGTTCTTC. Its translation is CASSSLRSGGSYNEQFF.

The genes are TRBV30 and TRBJ2-1, with D perhaps given as TRBD1 or TRBD2 (5 bases each). V lost 1 base and J lost 7, with 11 bases in between. Germline V gene lookup returns CDR1 GTSNPN and CDR2 SVGIG (reference sequence). This CDR3 contains 13 residues. CDR3 sequence (DNA): TGTGCCTGGAGTGCGGGACCTGGGAATGAGCAGTTCTTC. It translates to CAWSAGPGNEQFF. Full variable domain (missing parts from reference TRBV30 and TRBJ2-1): SQTIHQWPATLVQPVGSPLSLECTVEGTSNPNLYWYRQAAGRGLQLLFYSVGIGQISSEVPQNLSASRPQDRQFILSSKKLLLSDSGFYLCAWSAGPGNEQFFGPGTRLTVL.

The chain employs TRBV14 and TRBJ2-3; no clear D gene. This CDR3 contains 15 residues. Deletions cut 3 bases from V and 2 bases from J, with 12 bases between. The germline gives CDR1 SGHDN, CDR2 FVKESK. The CDR3 DNA follows: TGTGCCAGCAGCCACCCAACCGTCGCCACAGATACGCAGTATTTT. This translates into CASSHPTVATDTQYF. Drawing the rest from reference TRBV14 and TRBJ2-3, the complete variable domain is EAGVTQFPSHSVIEKGQTVTLRCDPISGHDNLYWYRRVMGKEIKFLLHFVKESKQDESGMPNNRFLAERTGGTYSTLKVQPAELEDSGVYFCASSHPTVATDTQYFGPGTRLTVL.

This chain uses TRBV12-3 or TRBV12-4 with TRBJ1-5; TRBD1 agrees at 8 bases. The CDR3 spans 15 residues. V shed 11 bases, J shed 3 bases, and the junction held 12 bases outside the gene matches. The CDR3 coding sequence is TGTGCCTGCCGGTCCGGGACAGGACCCAATCAGCCCCAGCATTTT. As protein: CACRSGTGPNQPQHF.

This clonotype was seen at least ten times. J is TRBJ1-5 and V is TRBV12-3 or TRBV12-4; weak D call: TRBD1 (5 bases). CDR3 length: 13 residues. V was clipped by 2 bases and J by 9 bases, with 11 bases between them. In DNA form, the CDR3 reads TGTGCCAGCAGTTTACAGGGCACCGGGCCCCAGCATTTT. Encoded protein: CASSLQGTGPQHF.

This clonotype occurred a few times. The chain's CDR3 is CASRPHTGSSGNTIYF. The CDR3 bases are TGTGCCAGCAGACCCCATACAGGGAGCTCTGGAAACACCATATATTTT. The chain uses TRBV27 and TRBJ1-3, with D possibly matching TRBD1 (6 bases). Germline CDR1 reads MNHEY; CDR2 reads SMNVEV (reference sequence). The CDR3 loop spans 16 amino acids. Deletions cut 6 bases from V and 0 bases from J, with 15 bases between.